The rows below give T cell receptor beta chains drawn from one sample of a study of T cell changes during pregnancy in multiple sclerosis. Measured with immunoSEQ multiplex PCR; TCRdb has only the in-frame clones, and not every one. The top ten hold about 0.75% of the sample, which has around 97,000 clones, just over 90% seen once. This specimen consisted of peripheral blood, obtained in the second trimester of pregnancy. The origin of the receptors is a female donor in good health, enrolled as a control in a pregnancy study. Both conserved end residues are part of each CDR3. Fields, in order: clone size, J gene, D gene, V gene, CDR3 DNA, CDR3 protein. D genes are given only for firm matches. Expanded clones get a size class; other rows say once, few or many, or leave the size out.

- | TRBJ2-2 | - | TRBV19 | TGTGCCAGTAGTATGAGGGTACTAGTGAACACCGGGGAGCTGTTTTTT | CASSMRVLVNTGELFF
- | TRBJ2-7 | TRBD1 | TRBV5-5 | TGTGCCAGCAGCTTGGGGGGGACAGCCTACGAGCAGTACTTC | CASSLGGTAYEQYF
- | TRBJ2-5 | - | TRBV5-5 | TGTGCCAGCAGCTATCTACTAGGGCGTGGGGAGACCCAGTACTTC | CASSYLLGRGETQYF
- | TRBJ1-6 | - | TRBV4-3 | TGCGCCAGCAGCCAAGGGGTCGGACTGATTTATAATTCACCCCTCCACTTT | CASSQGVGLIYNSPLHF
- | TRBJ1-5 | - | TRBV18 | TGTGCCAGCTCACCGGGGGGGGTAGACCAGCCCCAGCATTTT | CASSPGGVDQPQHF
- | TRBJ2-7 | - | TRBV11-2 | TGTGCCAGCAGCTTAGGACTTAGCAACTACGAGCAGTACTTC | CASSLGLSNYEQYF
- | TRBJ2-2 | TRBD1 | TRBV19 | TGTGCCACCGAAAGGGGGCTGAACACCGGGGAGCTGTTTTTT | CATERGLNTGELFF
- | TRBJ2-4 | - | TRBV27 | TGTGCCAGCGGAGTACCCAGGGGCTTGGGCATTCAGTACTTC | CASGVPRGLGIQYF
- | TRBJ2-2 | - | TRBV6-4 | TGTGCCAGCAGTGACGCGGTTACGAACACCGGGGAGCTGTTTTTT | CASSDAVTNTGELFF
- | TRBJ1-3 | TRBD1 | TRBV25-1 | TGTGCCAGCAGACCCGGGACAGGGGGAAACACCATATATTTT | CASRPGTGGNTIYF
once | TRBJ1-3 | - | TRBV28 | TGTGCCAGCAGTCCCCGGATGGCAGGGCCCCCTGGAAACACCATATATTTT | CASSPRMAGPPGNTIYF
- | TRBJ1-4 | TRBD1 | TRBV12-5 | TGTGCTAGTGGTTTGGTTGGACAGGGAGTTGAAAAACTGTTTTTT | CASGLVGQGVEKLFF
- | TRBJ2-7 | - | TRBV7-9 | TGTGCCAGCAGCTTAGCGGAGGGGGCTGGCGAGCAGTACTTC | CASSLAEGAGEQYF
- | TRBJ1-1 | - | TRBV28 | TGTGCCAGCAGTCCGGCTGGGGGGGGGACCACTGAAGCTTTCTTT | CASSPAGGGTTEAFF
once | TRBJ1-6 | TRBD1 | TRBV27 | TGTGCCAGCGCCGGGACAGGGTCTTCACCCCTCCACTTT | CASAGTGSSPLHF
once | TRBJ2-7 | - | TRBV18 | TGTGCCAGCTCACCCAGGGGTTTTTTGGTGGTGTCCTACGAGCAGTACTTC | CASSPRGFLVVSYEQYF
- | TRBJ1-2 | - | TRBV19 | TGTGCCAGTAGTATCAGGGGTGAAGGCTACACCTTC | CASSIRGEGYTF
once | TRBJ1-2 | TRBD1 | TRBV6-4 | TGTGCCAGCAGTGACTCTTTCACAGGGGGCCAGAACTATGGCTACACCTTC | CASSDSFTGGQNYGYTF
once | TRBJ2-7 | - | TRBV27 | TGTGCCAGCAGTTTCGCAGGGCAAAACTCCTACGAGCAGTACTTC | CASSFAGQNSYEQYF
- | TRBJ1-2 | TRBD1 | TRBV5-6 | TGTGCCAGCAGCGTTGGACAGGGGGCAGTCTATGGCTACACCTTC | CASSVGQGAVYGYTF
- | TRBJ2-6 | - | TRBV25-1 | TGTGCCAGCAGCCACGCCCCGACAGGCGCGGCCAACGTCCTGACTTTC | CASSHAPTGAANVLTF
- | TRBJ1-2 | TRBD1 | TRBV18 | TGTGCCAGCTCACCACTAGGGGGCGGATATGGCTACACCTTC | CASSPLGGGYGYTF
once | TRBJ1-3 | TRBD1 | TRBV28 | TGTGCCAGCAGGGTGGACAGGGCAGATGGAAACACCATATATTTT | CASRVDRADGNTIYF
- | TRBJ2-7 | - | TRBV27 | TGTGCCAGCAGTTTAGCGGGGCTCTCCTACGAGCAGTACTTC | CASSLAGLSYEQYF
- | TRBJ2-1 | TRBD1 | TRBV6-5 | TGTGCCAGCAGTTACATAGGCAGGGGGTCAGACAATGAGCAGTTCTTC | CASSYIGRGSDNEQFF
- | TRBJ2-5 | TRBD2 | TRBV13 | TGTGCCAGCAGCCTCGGACTAGCGGGAGCAGAGACCCAGTACTTC | CASSLGLAGAETQYF
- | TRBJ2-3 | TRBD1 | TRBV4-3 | TGCGCCAGCAGCCAGCAGGGGGCGATAGATACGCAGTATTTT | CASSQQGAIDTQYF
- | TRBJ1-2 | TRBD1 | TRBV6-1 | TGTGCCAGCAGTGAAGCGCTTGACAGGGGACGGAGCTATGGCTACACCTTC | CASSEALDRGRSYGYTF
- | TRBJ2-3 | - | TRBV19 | TGTGCCAGTAGTACCTGGGACATCAGCACAGATACGCAGTATTTT | CASSTWDISTDTQYF
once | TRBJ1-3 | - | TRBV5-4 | TGTGCCAGCAGCTTGGACCAGGGAATGGCTGGAAACACCATATATTTT | CASSLDQGMAGNTIYF
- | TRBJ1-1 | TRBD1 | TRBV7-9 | TGTGCCAGCAGCTCTGGACAGGGGAGGATCACTGAAGCTTTCTTT | CASSSGQGRITEAFF
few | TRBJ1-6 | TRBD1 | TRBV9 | TGTGCCAGCTGCCGTAGGGACAGTGAATCACCCCTCCACTTT | CASCRRDSESPLHF
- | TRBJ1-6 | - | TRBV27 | TGTGCCAGCAGTTTTACAGGGACCCTAAATTCACCCCTCCACTTT | CASSFTGTLNSPLHF
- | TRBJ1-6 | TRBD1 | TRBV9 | TGTGCCAGCAGCGAAAGGACAGGGTACTCACCCCTCCACTTT | CASSERTGYSPLHF
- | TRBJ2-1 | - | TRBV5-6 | TGTGCCAGCAGCTTATACTCCGGGACTCCCGGGGACAATGAGCAGTTCTTC | CASSLYSGTPGDNEQFF
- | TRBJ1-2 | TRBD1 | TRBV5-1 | TGCGCCAGCAGCGACCGGGACAGGGCAACAAACTATGGCTACACCTTC | CASSDRDRATNYGYTF
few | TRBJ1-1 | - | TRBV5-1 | TGCGCCAGCAGCCTGGACGGGAGGGACACTGAAGCTTTCTTT | CASSLDGRDTEAFF
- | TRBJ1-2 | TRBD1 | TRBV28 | TGTGCCAGCAGTTCAGACAGGGGCGCGCGTGGCTACACCTTC | CASSSDRGARGYTF
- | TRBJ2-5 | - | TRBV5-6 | TGTGCCAGCAGCCGCCGCCAGGCGTACCAAGAGACCCAGTACTTC | CASSRRQAYQETQYF
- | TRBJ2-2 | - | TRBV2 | TGTGCCAGCAGTGACAGGACACCCTCCACCGGGGAGCTGTTTTTT | CASSDRTPSTGELFF
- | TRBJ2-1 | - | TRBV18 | TGTGCCAGCTCACCACCGAATCAGGGTGGCGAGCAGTTCTTC | CASSPPNQGGEQFF
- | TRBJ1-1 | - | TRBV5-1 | TGCGCCAGCAGCTTGGCCCAGGGGTTGAACACTGAAGCTTTCTTT | CASSLAQGLNTEAFF
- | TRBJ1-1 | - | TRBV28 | TGTGCCAGCAGTTCCTGGACAGCTGAAGCTTTCTTT | CASSSWTAEAFF
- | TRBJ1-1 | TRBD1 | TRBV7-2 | TGTGCCAGCAGCTCCTACAGGGGCGACACTGAAGCTTTCTTT | CASSSYRGDTEAFF
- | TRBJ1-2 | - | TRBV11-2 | TGTGCCAGCAGCTTAGATGAGGGGGTCGGTGGCTACACCTTC | CASSLDEGVGGYTF
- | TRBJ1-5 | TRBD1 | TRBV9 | TGTGCCAGCAGCGCGGACGGACAGGGTGATCAGCCCCAGCATTTT | CASSADGQGDQPQHF
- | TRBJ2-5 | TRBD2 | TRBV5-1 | TGCGCCAGCAGACAGACTAGCGGGGGACAAGAGACCCAGTACTTC | CASRQTSGGQETQYF
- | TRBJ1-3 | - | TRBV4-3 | TGCGCCAGCAGCCAAGAATCCACGGTTGGAAACACCATATATTTT | CASSQESTVGNTIYF
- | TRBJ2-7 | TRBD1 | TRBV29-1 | TGCAGCGTTGAATCCGGACAGGGTAGCCTCTACGAGCAGTACTTC | CSVESGQGSLYEQYF
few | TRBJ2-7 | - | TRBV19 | TGTGCCAGTAAATCTCACAGGAGCTCCTACGAGCAGTACTTC | CASKSHRSSYEQYF
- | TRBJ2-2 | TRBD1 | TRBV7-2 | TGTGCCAGCAGCGGCCGGACAGGGGGTAGCACCGGGGAGCTGTTTTTT | CASSGRTGGSTGELFF
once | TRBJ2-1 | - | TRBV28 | TGTGCCAGCAGCCCCCGATCGCGATTGCAGTTCTTC | CASSPRSRLQFF
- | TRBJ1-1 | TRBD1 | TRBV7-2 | TGTGCCAGCAGCAAGCGGGACAGGGGGATCATGAACACTGAAGCTTTCTTT | CASSKRDRGIMNTEAFF
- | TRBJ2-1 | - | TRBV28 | TGTGCCAGCAGTCAGGGGTCCAGGTTCTTC | CASSQGSRFF